Below, 20 T cell receptor beta chains from the same sample are listed, as sequenced in a study of early T cells in non-severe SARS-CoV-2 infection. Using its own MiXCR run on the 5' RACE reads, TCRdb lists one record per CDR3 protein. The sample comprises around 19,000 distinct CDR3 sequences, around 4.8% of which are singletons, and approximately 5.7% rests with the top ten. Source material: whole blood. The receptors originated from an adult who was a healthcare worker with PCR-confirmed SARS-CoV-2 infection or an uninfected control (not recorded which).

In its sample, this clonotype was seen many times. V is TRBV5-1 and J is TRBJ2-7; the D gene is possibly TRBD1 (5 bases). The CDR3 runs 14 residues. V lost 1 base and J lost 0, with 8 bases in between. The germline V gene encodes CDR1 SGHRS and CDR2 YFSETQ. The CDR3 DNA sequence: TGCGCCAGCAGCTTGCAAGGGGTCTCCTACGAGCAGTACTTC. This translates into CASSLQGVSYEQYF.

This clonotype was observed many times. The chain recombines TRBV28 with TRBJ2-1; D not resolved. Trimming left V 6 bases short and J 0 bases short, with 6 bases between. Germline CDR1 reads MDHEN; CDR2 reads SYDVKM. The CDR3 is made up of 13 amino acids. The chain's CDR3 is CASSPSSYNEQFF. For the CDR3, the DNA is TGTGCCAGCAGCCCAAGCTCCTACAATGAGCAGTTCTTC.

At least ten counts were recorded for this clonotype. V is TRBV12-3 or TRBV12-4 and J is TRBJ1-6; 7 nucleotides agree with TRBD1. The CDR3 extends over 14 amino acids. Trimming cost V 1 base and J 9 bases; bases outside gene matches: 3. CDR3: CASSLVGQSSPLHF. The CDR3 DNA reads as TGTGCCAGCAGTTTAGTGGGACAGTCTTCACCCCTCCACTTT.

The chain has TRBV2 and TRBJ2-7; no reliable D call. Trimming took off 10 bases at V and 2 bases at J, with 9 bases between the two ends. Germline CDR1 and CDR2: SNHLY and FYNNEI. This CDR3 region has 11 residues. The CDR3 region has the DNA TGTGCCACAAGAACGACCTACGAGCAGTACTTC. It specifies CATRTTYEQYF.

This clonotype is medium-sized within its sample. The V gene is TRBV6-5, the J gene TRBJ2-7, with D possibly matching TRBD2 (5 bases). This CDR3 is 11 amino acids long. The germline gives CDR1 MNHEY, CDR2 SVGAGI. V was shortened by 7 bases and J by 4 bases, with 8 bases between the two germline ends. The CDR3 coding sequence is TGTGCCAGCACTAGAGGGTACGAGCAGTACTTC. This encodes CASTRGYEQYF.

This clonotype came up a few times. V is TRBV24-1 and J is TRBJ2-2; unclear D gene. With 4 bases removed from V and 6 bases from J, the gap between germline ends came to 14 bases. There are 15 residues in the CDR3. Germline CDR1 and CDR2: KGHDR and SFDVKD. CDR3 region: CATSDASGASGELFF. Written as DNA, the CDR3 is TGTGCCACCAGTGACGCCTCAGGTGCGTCCGGGGAGCTGTTTTTT.

The chain is built from TRBV28 and TRBJ2-3; 11 nucleotides agree with TRBD2. Germline V gives CDR1 MDHEN, CDR2 SYDVKM. The CDR3 has 16 amino acids. Trimming took 1 base from V and 7 from J; bases not matched to a gene: 7. Here the CDR3 reads CASSLYTSGSEYTQYF. CDR3 nucleotides: TGTGCCAGCAGTTTATATACTAGCGGGAGTGAATATACGCAGTATTTT.

In its sample, this clonotype was seen many times. This chain links TRBV20-1 with TRBJ2-5, with D unclear. Germline V gene lookup returns CDR1 DFQATT and CDR2 SNEGSKA (reference sequence). The CDR3 contains 11 residues. Between the trimmed V and J ends, which lost 3 bases and 1 base, there was a span of 3 bases. In nucleotides, the CDR3 is TGCAGTGCTAGCCTCCAAGAGACCCAGTACTTC. Its translation is CSASLQETQYF.

This clonotype was picked up many times. Lacking the conserved final phenylalanine or tryptophan, this CDR3 likely reflects a read error. It is unclear where the CDR3 begins or ends on the DNA, so no DNA is shown, and the CDR3 is as TCRdb lists it. The chain links TRBV7-6 to TRBJ2-2; no check of the table's D call, TRBD1, against the DNA was made. Germline assignment: CDR1 SGHVS and CDR2 FNYEAQ. The CDR3 contains 10 residues when both ends are counted. The CDR3 loop reads CASSLAWRGE.

This chain connects TRBV6-1 to TRBJ2-6; D is uncertain. V was shortened by 3 bases and J by 3 bases, with 12 bases between the two germline ends. The germline V gene has CDR1 MNHNS and CDR2 SASEGT. The CDR3 is 16 amino acids. The CDR3 nucleotides read TGTGCCAGCAGTGATGGCAGCTTTTTTGGGGCCAACGTCCTGACTTTC. It translates to CASSDGSFFGANVLTF.

This clonotype was seen at least ten times. The chain combines TRBV2 with TRBJ2-7, with a tentative D call TRBD1 (6 bases). The CDR3 extends over 14 amino acids. V was clipped by 1 base and J by 2 bases, with 9 bases between them. From germline, CDR1 is SNHLY and CDR2 FYNNEI. The CDR3 nucleotides read TGTGCCAGCAGTGAAGAAGCAGGGGCCTACGAGCAGTACTTC. The encoded protein is CASSEEAGAYEQYF.

The chain joins TRBV10-2 to TRBJ1-1; D unresolved. Germline CDR1 is WSHSY and CDR2 is SAAADI. Trimming left V 4 bases short and J 11 bases short, with 20 bases between. The CDR3 sequence is 14 residues long. The CDR3 DNA is TGCGCCAGCAGTGGAACCGAATCATGGGGTAACGCTTTCTTT. This codes for CASSGTESWGNAFF.

This clonotype was seen at least ten times. CDR3 sequence: CASSFGSINEKLFF. CDR3 in DNA: TGTGCCAGCAGCTTTGGCAGCATAAATGAAAAACTGTTTTTT. V and J are TRBV7-2 and TRBJ1-4, with D hard to call. V lost 3 bases and J 5 bases, leaving 10 bases between the germline ends. The germline gives CDR1 SGHTA, CDR2 FQGNSA. CDR3 length equals 14 residues.

The table lists this clonotype with a few counts. This chain links TRBV19 with TRBJ1-2; D call uncertain. Germline V gene sequence: CDR1 LNHDA, CDR2 SQIVND (reference sequence). The V and J ends lost 5 bases and 8 bases respectively, with 9 bases between them. The CDR3 is made up of 11 amino acids. The CDR3 loop is CASSLVGGYTF. The DNA of the CDR3 is TGTGCCAGTAGTCTCGTTGGCGGCTACACCTTC. The full variable domain, completed using reference TRBV19 and TRBJ1-2, is DGGITQSPKYLFRKEGQNVTLSCEQNLNHDAMYWYRQDPGQGLRLIYYSQIVNDFQKGDIAEGYSVSREKKESFPLTVTSAQKNPTAFYLCASSLVGGYTFGSGTRLTVV.

This clonotype has ten or more counts. The chain couples TRBV11-2 to TRBJ2-7; D is uncertain. The ends were cut back, 3 bases at V and 5 bases at J, with 5 bases in the middle. The germline V gene encodes CDR1 SGHAT and CDR2 FQNNGV. The CDR3 spans 11 residues. CDR3 protein: CASSLADEQYF. The CDR3 DNA reads as TGTGCCAGCAGCTTGGCTGACGAGCAGTACTTC.

Ten or more counts support this clonotype. The chain uses TRBV5-8 and TRBJ2-6; TRBD1 is a possible D gene (6 bases). V shed 5 bases and J shed 1 base, with 10 bases lying between them. Germline lookup yields CDR1 SGHTS and CDR2 YDEGEE. This CDR3 region has 15 residues. The CDR3 here is CASRLDRSGANVLTF. CDR3 DNA: TGTGCCAGCAGACTCGACAGGTCTGGGGCCAACGTCCTGACTTTC.

This chain connects TRBV12-3 or TRBV12-4 to TRBJ1-2; D not certain. The CDR3 has 14 residues. The V end lost 3 bases, the J end lost 6 bases, and 14 bases lay between the germline ends. The CDR3 protein is CASSFWPPGDGYTF. The CDR3 region has the DNA TGTGCCAGCAGTTTCTGGCCGCCTGGGGATGGCTACACCTTC.

This clonotype has a count of ten or more. This chain uses TRBV12-3 or TRBV12-4 with TRBJ2-3; perhaps TRBD1 as D (5 bases). The V end was cut by 5 bases, the J end by 2 bases, with 11 bases between. CDR3 length: 14 amino acids. In DNA, the CDR3 is TGTGCCAGCAGTCCAGGGTGGGTCACAGATACGCAGTATTTT. Amino acid sequence: CASSPGWVTDTQYF.

This clonotype has a handful of counts. The J gene is TRBJ1-1, the V gene TRBV12-3 or TRBV12-4, with 7 positions matching TRBD1. Trimming at V came to 6 bases and at J to 4 bases, leaving 5 bases not matched to a gene. The CDR3 loop spans 13 amino acids. The CDR3 here is CASSTTGTTEAFF. The CDR3 coding sequence is TGTGCCAGCAGCACGACAGGGACCACTGAAGCTTTCTTT.

This clonotype was counted at least ten times. The V and J genes are TRBV29-1 and TRBJ1-2, with 7 bases matching TRBD1. This CDR3 region has 12 residues. CDR1 is SQVTM and CDR2 is ANQGSEA in the germline V gene. J gave up 8 bases and V 6 bases, and 9 bases lay outside the gene matches. The CDR3 here is CSVDRVLHGYTF. CDR3 nucleotides: TGCAGCGTCGACAGGGTGCTTCACGGCTACACCTTC.